One sample yielded the 31 T cell receptor beta chains listed below, sequenced in a study of post-analysis software for immune sequencing data. Study-wide points: Four or five TRBV segments (TRBV5-6, TRBV5-1 and TRBV20-1 among them) occurred more frequently in patients than in controls.

Unique molecular identifiers had been added to the TCR beta cDNA libraries. Each CDR3 protein gets one entry after TCRdb re-called the PCR reads with MiXCR. The sample holds over 700,000 distinct CDR3 sequences, 30% seen once. These receptors have no known antigen. Sequenced input: blood. Source of these receptors: a girl aged 10-17 years with multiple sclerosis.

This clonotype was picked up many times. The CDR3, as DNA: TGTGCCAGCAGTTTCAGTGACAGGGGAGATACGCAGTATTTT. Translating it yields CASSFSDRGDTQYF. The gene calls are TRBV27 and TRBJ2-3; TRBD1 aligns across 8 bases. The CDR3 extends over 14 amino acids. The junction had 4 bases not matched to a gene; V was cut back by 3 bases and J by 5 bases. Germline V gene data show CDR1 as MNHEY and CDR2 as SMNVEV (reference sequence).

Concerning this clonotype: The junction differs from germline at one of its ends, possibly a read error. This rearrangement joins TRBV7-9 to TRBJ2-1, with a tentative D call TRBD2 (6 bases). The CDR3 totals 17 residues. CDR1 and CDR2 from the germline V gene are SEHNR and FQNEAQ (reference sequence). CDR3 in amino acids: CASSLGGAGNSHNEQFF. The CDR3 DNA reads TGTGCCAGCAGCTTAGGAGGTGCGGGGAACTCCCACAATGAGCAGTTCTTC.

The CDR3 reads CASSQGSSAGANVLTF. The CDR3 DNA is TGCGCCAGCAGCCAAGGAAGCTCAGCTGGGGCCAACGTCCTGACTTTC. The J gene is TRBJ2-6, the V gene TRBV4-1; D gene unclear. CDR3 length: 16 residues. Germline CDR1 MGHRA, CDR2 YSYEKL. Trimming removed 1 base from V and 2 bases from J, with 9 bases in between.

This chain links TRBV2 with TRBJ2-5, with D unresolved. This CDR3 has 14 amino acids. V was cut by 6 bases and J by 4 bases, with 15 bases left in between. Germline values: CDR1 SNHLY, CDR2 FYNNEI. The CDR3 here is CASSPGRKGETQYF. CDR3 in DNA: TGTGCCAGCAGCCCCGGACGGAAGGGAGAGACCCAGTACTTC. Full variable domain (missing parts from reference TRBV2 and TRBJ2-5): EPEVTQTPSHQVTQMGQEVILRCVPISNHLYFYWYRQILGQKVEFLVSFYNNEISEKSEIFDDQFSVERPDGSNFTLKIRSTKLEDSAMYFCASSPGRKGETQYFGPGTRLLVL.

This clonotype has just a few counts. The rearrangement joins TRBV11-2 to TRBJ2-7; 9 bases agree with TRBD1. J was trimmed by 3 bases and V by 5 bases; bases with no gene match: 11. Germline CDR1 and CDR2: SGHAT and FQNNGV. The CDR3 is 16 residues long. CDR3 amino acids: CASSLGRGQGYYEQYF. The CDR3 nucleotides are TGTGCCAGCAGCCTGGGCCGGGGACAGGGCTACTACGAGCAGTACTTC.

On this clonotype itself: The junction departs from the called germline gene at one end, perhaps through a read error. The chain recombines TRBV5-8 with TRBJ2-1, with no clear D. Germline loops: CDR1 SGHTS, CDR2 YDEGEE. This CDR3 region has 17 residues. This CDR3 is CASSFLGQYSSCNEQFF. The CDR3 DNA reads TGTGCCAGCAGCTTTTTAGGCCAGTACAGCTCCTGCAATGAGCAGTTCTTC.

This clonotype came up a few times. This rearrangement joins TRBV28 to TRBJ2-7; D remains ambiguous. Germline CDR1 is MDHEN and CDR2 is SYDVKM. The CDR3 spans 11 residues. The germline V and J ends were trimmed by 5 bases and 6 bases, with 8 bases remaining between them. In DNA form, the CDR3 reads TGTGCCAGCAGTGGAAGGGCCGAGCAGTACTTC. Its protein is CASSGRAEQYF.

The V and J genes are TRBV7-2 and TRBJ2-7; D might be TRBD2 (6 bases). Germline V CDR1 and CDR2: SGHTA, FQGNSA. CDR3 length: 14 residues. With 5 bases removed from V and 6 bases from J, the gap between germline ends came to 17 bases. Here the CDR3 DNA reads TGTGCCAGCAGCACCCGGGACTTCGTGCGCGAGCAGTACTTC. Translation: CASSTRDFVREQYF.

This clonotype was picked up a small number of times. This rearrangement joins TRBV27 to TRBJ2-1; a weak D match, TRBD2 (6 bases). Between the trimmed V and J ends, which lost 0 bases and 5 bases, there was a span of 11 bases. Germline values: CDR1 MNHEY, CDR2 SMNVEV (reference sequence). The CDR3 has 15 residues. CDR3 in DNA: TGTGCCAGCAGTTTATCGGTTGGCGGGAACAATGAGCAGTTCTTC. Protein: CASSLSVGGNNEQFF.

The V gene is TRBV5-1, the J gene TRBJ2-3; TRBD1 agrees at 12 bases. V trimming: 4 bases; J trimming: 4 bases; junction bases outside the gene matches: 4. Germline V gives CDR1 SGHRS, CDR2 YFSETQ. The CDR3 contains 15 residues. As DNA, the CDR3 is TGCGCCAGCAGCAAAGGGACAGGGGGCTCAGATACGCAGTATTTT. Translation gives CASSKGTGGSDTQYF.

The chain has TRBV6-5 and TRBJ1-1; TRBD1 aligns across 8 bases. Losses at the gene ends were 4 bases for V and 3 bases for J; bases not matched to a gene: 16. This CDR3 has 18 residues. Germline lookup yields CDR1 MNHEY and CDR2 SVGAGI. The CDR3 here is CASSFRPPRQGADTEAFF. CDR3 bases: TGTGCCAGCAGTTTCCGCCCCCCACGTCAGGGGGCAGACACTGAAGCTTTCTTT.

The chain combines TRBV5-6 with TRBJ2-3; D is unclear. CDR3 length: 15 residues. Trimming stripped 0 bases from V and 6 bases from J, with 14 bases between. Germline lookup yields CDR1 SGHDT and CDR2 YYEEEE. The CDR3 reads CASSLGPGWKDTQYF. The CDR3 nucleotides read TGTGCCAGCAGCTTGGGTCCAGGCTGGAAGGATACGCAGTATTTT. The full variable domain, rest sourced from reference TRBV5-6 and TRBJ2-3, is DAGVTQSPTHLIKTRGQQVTLRCSPKSGHDTVSWYQQALGQGPQFIFQYYEEEERQRGNFPDRFSGHQFPNYSSELNVNALLLGDSALYLCASSLGPGWKDTQYFGPGTRLTVL.

The chain couples TRBV20-1 to TRBJ1-2; tentative D call: TRBD1 (6 bases). The CDR3 loop spans 12 amino acids. V shed 3 bases and J shed 10 bases, with 15 bases lying between them. Germline values: CDR1 DFQATT, CDR2 SNEGSKA (reference sequence). The DNA for the CDR3 is TGCAGTGCTAGCCGTACGAACAGGGACTACACCTTC. It translates to CSASRTNRDYTF.

The sample holds a few counts of this clonotype. CDR3 residues: CASSPTLAGAAYEQYF. The CDR3 region has the DNA TGTGCCAGCTCACCGACTTTAGCGGGGGCGGCTTACGAGCAGTACTTC. The genes are TRBV18 and TRBJ2-7, with TRBD2 matching 9 bases. With 3 bases clipped from V and 4 bases from J, the junction kept 10 bases outside the gene matches. The CDR3 sequence is 16 residues long. Germline CDR1 is KGHSH and CDR2 is LQKENI.

The chain links TRBV28 to TRBJ2-7; no clear D gene. Germline CDR1 reads MDHEN; CDR2 reads SYDVKM. V lost 10 bases to trimming and J lost 2 bases, with 21 bases between them. This CDR3 spans 15 amino acids. CDR3 in DNA: TGTGCCACCACCCATCGTGTCGAGAGTCCCTACGAGCAGTACTTC. It encodes CATTHRVESPYEQYF.

This clonotype appeared a few times. V gene TRBV12-3 or TRBV12-4 combines with J gene TRBJ2-3; D not resolved. With 3 bases removed from V and 2 bases from J, the gap between germline ends came to 12 bases. There are 15 residues in the CDR3. The CDR3 DNA follows: TGTGCCAGCAGTTTTCTGCCCGGTGACACAGATACGCAGTATTTT. Protein sequence: CASSFLPGDTDTQYF.

This clonotype has only a few counts. This chain uses TRBV9 with TRBJ2-1; D might be TRBD1 or TRBD2, each matching 7 bases. This CDR3 has 15 amino acids. V dropped 4 bases and J dropped 3 bases, with 14 bases sitting between them. The germline gives CDR1 SGDLS, CDR2 YYNGEE. CDR3 nucleotide sequence: TGTGCCAGCAGCCAGGGGGGGTTTGGCTACAATGAGCAGTTCTTC. Translation gives CASSQGGFGYNEQFF.

This chain joins TRBV12-3 or TRBV12-4 and TRBJ1-6; the D gene is possibly TRBD1 (6 bases). Between the trimmed V and J ends, which lost 3 bases and 11 bases, there was a span of 8 bases. The length of the CDR3 is 12 residues. The CDR3 protein is CASSFDRTPLHF. CDR3 DNA sequence: TGTGCCAGCAGTTTCGACAGGACACCCCTCCACTTT.

This clonotype was counted a few times. The chain uses TRBV20-1 and TRBJ2-7; D is ambiguous. Trimming cost V 5 bases and J 0 bases, with 11 bases left between them. Germline assignment: CDR1 DFQATT and CDR2 SNEGSKA (reference sequence). This CDR3 comprises 13 residues. CDR3 nucleotides: TGCAGTGCTGACTCTCCTAACTCCTACGAGCAGTACTTC. As protein: CSADSPNSYEQYF.

V is TRBV6-1 and J is TRBJ1-2; D is undetermined. V shed 7 bases and J shed 5 bases, with 14 bases lying between them. Germline V gives CDR1 MNHNS, CDR2 SASEGT. The CDR3 is made up of 13 amino acids. The CDR3 DNA sequence: TGTGCCAGCACTCCTCTGTCGTTATATGGCTACACCTTC. Translated, it gives CASTPLSLYGYTF.

V and J are TRBV5-1 and TRBJ2-1, with TRBD2 identical over 12 bases. Losses at the gene ends were 4 bases for V and 9 bases for J; bases not matched to a gene: 11. CDR1 and CDR2 (germline): SGHRS, YFSETQ. The CDR3 spans 16 residues. This chain's CDR3 is CASSLASGRAPGEQFF. CDR3 coding DNA: TGCGCCAGCAGCCTAGCTAGCGGGAGGGCGCCCGGTGAGCAGTTCTTC.

J is TRBJ2-5 and V is TRBV20-1; 7 bases agree with TRBD1. The V and J ends lost 3 bases and 11 bases, in that order; junction bases with no gene match: 9. The CDR3 extends over 12 amino acids. The germline V gene encodes CDR1 DFQATT and CDR2 SNEGSKA (reference sequence). The CDR3 sequence is CSASGDRGEQYF. CDR3 DNA: TGCAGTGCTAGTGGGGACAGAGGAGAGCAGTACTTC.

The V gene is TRBV7-9, the J gene TRBJ2-5; D perhaps matches TRBD1 (6 bases). V lost 5 bases, J lost 5 bases, and 15 bases lay in between. This CDR3 contains 14 residues. Germline CDR1 reads SEHNR; CDR2 reads FQNEAQ (reference sequence). The CDR3 DNA sequence: TGTGCCAGCAGCGGTACAGGGAAGTGGGAGACCCAGTACTTC. This encodes CASSGTGKWETQYF. Full variable domain (remainder filled in from reference TRBV7-9 and TRBJ2-5): DTGVSQNPRHKITKRGQNVTFRCDPISEHNRLYWYRQTLGQGPEFLTYFQNEAQLEKSRLLSDRFSAERPKGSFSTLEIQRTEQGDSAMYLCASSGTGKWETQYFGPGTRLLVL.

This clonotype was counted between two and nine times. The gene calls are TRBV11-2 and TRBJ1-1; no reliable D call. V was pared by 1 base and J by 9 bases, with 9 bases between. CDR3 length: 12 residues. From germline, CDR1 is SGHAT and CDR2 FQNNGV. The CDR3 sequence: CASSLGFSKAFF. For the CDR3, the DNA is TGTGCCAGCAGCTTAGGATTCAGTAAAGCTTTCTTT.

This clonotype came up a few times. The chain combines TRBV7-9 with TRBJ2-7; D gene unclear. The germline CDR1 and CDR2 sequences are SEHNR and FQNEAQ (reference sequence). Trimming took 5 bases from V and 7 from J, leaving 18 bases between them. This CDR3 comprises 14 residues. CDR3 residues: CASSPTPASFEQYF. In DNA, the CDR3 is TGTGCCAGCAGCCCAACCCCGGCGTCTTTTGAGCAGTACTTC.

V usage is TRBV4-1 and J usage is TRBJ1-1; no definite D call. This CDR3 is 14 amino acids long. Trimming cost V 2 bases and J 1 base, with 8 bases left between them. Germline CDR1 is MGHRA and CDR2 is YSYEKL. CDR3 residues: CASSQSRSNTEAFF. CDR3 DNA sequence: TGCGCCAGCAGCCAATCCCGGTCGAACACTGAAGCTTTCTTT.

V is TRBV7-8 and J is TRBJ1-1; 9 bases match TRBD1. CDR1 is SGHVS and CDR2 is FQNEAQ in the germline V gene. J gave up 5 bases and V 4 bases, and 11 bases lay outside the gene matches. The CDR3 is 16 residues long. CDR3 protein: CASSSRDRVSGTEAFF. The CDR3 coding sequence is TGTGCCAGCAGCTCTCGGGACAGGGTTTCGGGGACTGAAGCTTTCTTT.

In this sample, this clonotype turned up a few times. This chain joins TRBV18 and TRBJ1-1; D gene unclear. Between the trimmed V and J ends, which lost 1 base and 5 bases, there was a span of 8 bases. The CDR3 sequence is 13 residues long. Looked up from germline, CDR1 is KGHSH and CDR2 is LQKENI. Written as DNA, the CDR3 is TGTGCCAGCTCACCACTTAAGGGTACTGAAGCTTTCTTT. Protein product: CASSPLKGTEAFF.

The V call is TRBV6-5, the J call TRBJ2-2, with a possible D match to TRBD2 (6 bases). Germline CDR1 is MNHEY and CDR2 is SVGAGI. Trimming removed 11 bases from V and 7 bases from J, with 20 bases in between. The CDR3 contains 14 residues. The CDR3 DNA is TGTGCCGGAAGCGCCGGGAGAGGGATCGGGGAGCTGTTTTTT. This translates into CAGSAGRGIGELFF.

This clonotype has just a few counts. This chain connects TRBV7-9 to TRBJ2-5; possible D gene TRBD1, 7 bases. The CDR3 has 15 amino acids. Germline V lookup: CDR1 SEHNR, CDR2 FQNEAQ (reference sequence). Trimming pared 6 bases from V and 5 bases from J, leaving 19 bases between. The CDR3 DNA is TGTGCCAGCAGGCGCCAAGGAGGGGGCGCGGAGACCCAGTACTTC. Its protein is CASRRQGGGAETQYF.

The chain carries TRBV20-1 and TRBJ2-6; 12 bases fit TRBD2. Germline V CDR1 and CDR2: DFQATT, SNEGSKA (reference sequence). V was pared by 5 bases and J by 8 bases, with 13 bases of the junction left unmatched. The CDR3 runs to 17 residues. The CDR3 coding sequence is TGCAGTGCTCCTCCGGGACTAGCGGGCCCCACCCCCAACGTCCTGACTTTC. This sequence encodes CSAPPGLAGPTPNVLTF.